This TCR beta chain was retrieved from a study of blood T cell repertoires in COVID-19. CDR3 length: 13 residues. V dropped 2 bases and J dropped 2 bases, with 4 bases sitting between them. CDR1 and CDR2 (germline): SNHLY, FYNNEI. In the source study's methods: Reference gene primer amplification gave estimated nucleated cell counts. Using immunoSEQ multiplex PCR, the repertoire was profiled, and TCRdb retains in-frame clones only, with some absent. V, J and clone size were drawn from that table, and D and trimming were deduced from the DNA. Among 70,000 or so clones listed, approximately 89% were seen once.

The sequenced material came from peripheral blood. The chain joins TRBV2 to TRBJ1-5, with D unclear. This TCR was recovered from a woman aged 60-75 years with acute or convalescent COVID-19. The CDR3 region is CASSETRNQPQHF. The CDR3 region has the DNA TGTGCCAGCAGTGAAACACGCAATCAGCCCCAGCATTTT.